This TCR beta chain was captured by sequencing in a study of graft-versus-host responses after intestinal transplantation. Study context: Recipients were all induced with anti-thymocyte globulin, then given tacrolimus and steroids for approximately 3 years. General observations from the study: Allograft clonal ratios (graft-versus-host to host-versus-graft) were high in patients who had graft-donor T cell macrochimerism. Researchers found GvH clones in recipient marrow, and some showed up first in ileum or blood.

TCRdb's copy holds only in-frame clones and misses some; the assay was immunoSEQ multiplex PCR. Seen here are some 44,000 clones, about 95% observed once, and the top ten hold roughly 1.4%. This CDR3 region has 17 residues. Germline V gene sequence: CDR1 MNHEY, CDR2 SMNVEV (reference sequence). The J segment lost 2 bases and the V segment lost 6 bases, leaving 13 bases of the junction unmatched. As to this clone: Its antigen is still unknown.

This TCR came from a human patient who received an intestinal transplant, so some T cells may come from the graft donor. The rearrangement links TRBV27 to TRBJ2-1, with 7 positions matching TRBD1. The specimen was PBMCs, collected approximately 350 days after intestinal transplant. The CDR3 loop reads CASSRQGVGNAYNEQFF. The CDR3 region has the DNA TGTGCCAGCAGCCGACAGGGAGTGGGTAACGCCTACAATGAGCAGTTCTTC.